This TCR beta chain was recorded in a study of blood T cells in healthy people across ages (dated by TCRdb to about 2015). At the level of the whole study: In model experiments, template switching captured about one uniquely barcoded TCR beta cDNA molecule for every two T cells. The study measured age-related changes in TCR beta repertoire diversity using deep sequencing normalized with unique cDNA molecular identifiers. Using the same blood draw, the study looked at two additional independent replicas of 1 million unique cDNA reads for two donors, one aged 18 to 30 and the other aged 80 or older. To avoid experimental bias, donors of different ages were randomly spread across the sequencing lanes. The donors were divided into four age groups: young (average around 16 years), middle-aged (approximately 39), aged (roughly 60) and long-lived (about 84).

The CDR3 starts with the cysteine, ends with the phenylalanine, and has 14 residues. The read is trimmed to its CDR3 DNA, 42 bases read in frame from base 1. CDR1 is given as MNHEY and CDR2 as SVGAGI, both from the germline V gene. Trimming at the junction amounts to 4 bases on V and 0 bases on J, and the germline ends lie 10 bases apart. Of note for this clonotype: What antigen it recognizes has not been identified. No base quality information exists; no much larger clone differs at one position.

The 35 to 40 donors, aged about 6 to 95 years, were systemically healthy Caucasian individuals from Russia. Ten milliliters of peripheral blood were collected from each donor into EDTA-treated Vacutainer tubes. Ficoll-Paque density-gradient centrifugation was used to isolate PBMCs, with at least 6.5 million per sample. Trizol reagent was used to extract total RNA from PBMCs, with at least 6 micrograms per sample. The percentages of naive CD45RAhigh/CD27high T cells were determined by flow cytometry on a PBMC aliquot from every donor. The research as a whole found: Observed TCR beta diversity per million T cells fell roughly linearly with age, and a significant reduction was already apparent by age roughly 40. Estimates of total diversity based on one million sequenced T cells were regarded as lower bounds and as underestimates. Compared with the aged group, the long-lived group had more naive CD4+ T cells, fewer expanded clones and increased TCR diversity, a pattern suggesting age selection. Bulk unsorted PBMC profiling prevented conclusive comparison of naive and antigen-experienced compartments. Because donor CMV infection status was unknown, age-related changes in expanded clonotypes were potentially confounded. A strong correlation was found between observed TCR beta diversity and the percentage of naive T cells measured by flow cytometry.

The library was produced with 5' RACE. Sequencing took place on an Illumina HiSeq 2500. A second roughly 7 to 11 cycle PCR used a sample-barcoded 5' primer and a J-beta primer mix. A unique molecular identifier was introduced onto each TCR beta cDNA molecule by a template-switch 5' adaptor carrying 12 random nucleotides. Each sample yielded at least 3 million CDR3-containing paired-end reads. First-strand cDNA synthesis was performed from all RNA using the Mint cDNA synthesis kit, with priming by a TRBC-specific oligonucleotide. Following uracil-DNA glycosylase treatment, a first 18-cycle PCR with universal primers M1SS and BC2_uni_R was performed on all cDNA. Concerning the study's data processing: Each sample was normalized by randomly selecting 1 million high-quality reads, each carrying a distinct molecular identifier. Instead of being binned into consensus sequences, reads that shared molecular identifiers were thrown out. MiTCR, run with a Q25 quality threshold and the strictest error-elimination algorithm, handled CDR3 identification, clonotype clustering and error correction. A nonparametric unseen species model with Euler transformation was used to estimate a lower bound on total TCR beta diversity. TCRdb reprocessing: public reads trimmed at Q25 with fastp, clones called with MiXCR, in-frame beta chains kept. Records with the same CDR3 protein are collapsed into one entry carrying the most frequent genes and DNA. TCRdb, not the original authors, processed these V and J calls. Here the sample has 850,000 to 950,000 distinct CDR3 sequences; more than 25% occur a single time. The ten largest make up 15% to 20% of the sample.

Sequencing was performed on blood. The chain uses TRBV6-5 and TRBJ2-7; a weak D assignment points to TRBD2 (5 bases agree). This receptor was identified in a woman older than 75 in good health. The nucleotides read TGTGCCAGCAGTTCCGGGGTTAGCTCCTACGAGCAGTACTTC. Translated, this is CASSSGVSSYEQYF.